This TCR beta chain was captured by sequencing in a study of T-cell memory formation after mild COVID-19 (dated by TCRdb to the early 2020s). Background for the entire study: TCR sequence clusters from the two donors were found to be largely donor specific. Longitudinal TCRalpha and TCRbeta repertoire sequencing tracked T-cell clones expanding and contracting after mild COVID-19 in a couple of donors. Two young, previously healthy adult volunteers made up the cohort, one male and one female. Points the paper makes about the study in general: Some responding clones were detected in pre-infection memory, suggesting pre-existing cross-reactive memory T cells joined the SARS-CoV-2 response. Only a couple of mild cases were covered in the study, and larger cohorts including severe cases with pre-infection samples were considered necessary. From day 15 to 85, contracting clones showed balanced CD4/CD8 phenotypes, whereas a second wave of clones that expanded from day 15 to 37 leaned towards CD4+. The second-wave clones that peaked on day 37 were not confirmed to be SARS-CoV-2 specific. Contracting CD4+ clones turned up mainly in the CM and EM memory subsets, whereas EMRA was where CD8+ clones were enriched.

The CDR3, from cysteine to phenylalanine, totals 15 residues. Only the CDR3 region is kept as DNA, spanning 45 bases read in frame from base 1. V is pared back by 6 bases and J by 0 bases, with 15 bases lying between the germline termini. Sequences SGHVS (CDR1) and FQNEAQ (CDR2) are obtained from the germline V gene. Ficoll-Paque density gradient centrifugation was used to isolate PBMCs. The instrument was an Illumina NovaSeq 6000. Using 5'RACE with constant-segment primers, TCRalpha and TCRbeta cDNA libraries were constructed, with sample barcodes and unique molecular identifiers added in the process. Trizol reagent was used to extract RNA from every sample. Libraries were amplified in two PCR steps, with a second sample barcode and Illumina TruSeq adapters added in the second step. Sequencing of the libraries was done on an Illumina NovaSeq, producing 2 x 150 bp paired-end reads. In the paper's pipeline: The reads were demultiplexed and collapsed into UMI-guided consensus sequences using migec v1.2.7. Using mixcr v2.1.11, UMI consensuses were aligned to TRA and TRB V and J templates and then assembled into clonotypes. Expanded or contracted clonotypes were those called significant by both edgeR and NoisET, with noise models trained on biological replicates. For edgeR calls, the thresholds were a false discovery rate-adjusted p below 0.01 and a log2 fold-change of 1. As an exploratory analysis of dynamics, max-normalized trajectories of the 1000 most abundant clonotypes were examined by PCA with hierarchical clustering. Separately sequenced CD4+ and CD8+ repertoires were used to assign a CD4 or CD8 phenotype to each responding clone. TCRdb reworked the public reads: Q25 trimming with fastp, MiXCR clone assembly, productive beta chains retained. Rows matching on CDR3 protein sequence are summarized as one entry with the most common DNA and genes. V and J calls and clone size were set by TCRdb, not the authors. In all, the sample holds 500,000 to 650,000 distinct CDR3 sequences, and less than 25% of those were seen once. Jointly, the top ten make up under 8.5% of the sample.

This clonotype has just a few counts. The target of this receptor is not known. No quality values exist for individual bases; no much larger clone is one base distant. The receptor's source is an adult woman who had mild COVID-19 (a few samples of this study predate the infection). The sample titles of this study are shuffled in the database, so cell type and time point are left out; the donor was told from shared clones. Source material: PBMCs or a T cell subset sorted from them (not recorded which). The sequence is built from TRBV7-8 and TRBJ2-7; a weak D assignment points to TRBD1 (5 bases agree). In nucleotides, the sequence is TGTGCCAGCAGATCAGGGCTCCTAAGCTCCTACGAGCAGTACTTC. This yields the protein CASRSGLLSSYEQYF.